This T cell receptor (beta chain) appears in the sequencing data of a study of control samples from healthy donors and cancer patients. Sequenced by immunoSEQ multiplex PCR; TCRdb stores in-frame clones only, minus some. The listing records fewer than 250,000 clones. This CDR3 comprises 11 residues. J gave up 3 bases and V 9 bases, and 2 bases lay outside the gene matches. Germline-derived CDR1 and CDR2 are SNHLY and FYNNEI. The receptor's source is a woman in her twenties or thirties in good health. This chain joins TRBV2 and TRBJ2-7; 7 nucleotides line up with TRBD1. Sequencing used blood. The DNA of the CDR3 is TGTGCCAGAGGACAGGACTACGAGCAGTACTTC. Translation gives CARGQDYEQYF.